This T cell receptor beta chain is drawn from a study of blood T cell repertoires in COVID-19. Study details: Sites in the United States, Italy and Spain provided acute and convalescent COVID-19 samples.

Using immunoSEQ multiplex PCR, the repertoire was profiled, and TCRdb retains in-frame clones only, with some absent. Altogether about 200,000 clones are present, 83% being singletons, with the ten largest covering under 3%. The CDR3 contains 13 residues. Germline CDR1 SNHLY, CDR2 FYNNEI. Trimming removed 6 bases from V and 4 bases from J; junction bases left unmatched: 5. The TCR was taken from a woman aged 40 to 49 with active or convalescent COVID-19. The sequenced material came from peripheral blood. The chain couples TRBV2 to TRBJ2-5; 7 nucleotides align to TRBD1. CDR3: CASRPTGAETQYF. The CDR3 region has the DNA TGTGCCAGCAGGCCCACAGGGGCAGAGACCCAGTACTTC.